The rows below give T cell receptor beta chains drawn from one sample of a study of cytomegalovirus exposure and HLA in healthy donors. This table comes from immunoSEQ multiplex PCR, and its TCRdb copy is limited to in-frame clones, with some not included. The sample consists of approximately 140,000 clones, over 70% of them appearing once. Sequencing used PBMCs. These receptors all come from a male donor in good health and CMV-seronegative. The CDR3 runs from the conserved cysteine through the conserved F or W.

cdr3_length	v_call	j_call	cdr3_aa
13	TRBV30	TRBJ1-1	CAWSHRGDTEAFF
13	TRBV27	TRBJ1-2	CASSLTGGYGYTF
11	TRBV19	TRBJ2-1	CASSMGLEQFF
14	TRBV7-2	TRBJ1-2	CASSELQGYSGYTF
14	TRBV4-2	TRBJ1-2	CASSQGVGQGGYTF
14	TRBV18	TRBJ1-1	CASTGQGWETEAFF
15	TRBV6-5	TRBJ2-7	CASGLYTGSSYEQYF
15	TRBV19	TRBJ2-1	CASRGLAETGNEQFF
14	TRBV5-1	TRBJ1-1	CASSIGTFGTEAFF
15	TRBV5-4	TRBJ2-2	CASSLDLNSPGELFF
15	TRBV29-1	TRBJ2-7	CSGGGGSGQGGEQYF
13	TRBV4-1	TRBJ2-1	CASSQDPHNEQFF
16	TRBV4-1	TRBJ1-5	CARSRGEGPLGWPQHF
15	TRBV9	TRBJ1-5	CASSVEGTANQPQHF
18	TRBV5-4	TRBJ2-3	CASPSLSWELPSTDTQYF
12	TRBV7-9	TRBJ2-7	CASRQLSNEQYF
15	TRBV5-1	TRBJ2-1	CASSSPGRSYNEQFF
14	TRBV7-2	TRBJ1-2	CASSHGQGFYGYTF
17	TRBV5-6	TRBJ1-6	CASSLRIASEASLPLHF
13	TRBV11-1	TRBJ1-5	CASSLGGDSRQHF
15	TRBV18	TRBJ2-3	CASSPGSGGGDTQYF
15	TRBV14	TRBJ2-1	CASSQPLTGGGEQFF
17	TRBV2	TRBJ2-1	CASIVILGLAGVGEQFF
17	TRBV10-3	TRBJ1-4	CAISESRGRGTNEKLFF
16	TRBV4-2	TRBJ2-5	CASSQDGGTVQETQYF
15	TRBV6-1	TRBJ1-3	CASSERGGARNTIYF
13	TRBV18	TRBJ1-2	CASSPPAGEGYTF
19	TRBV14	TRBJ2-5	CASSQSPDWPSLIQETQYF
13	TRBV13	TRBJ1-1	CASSLGGNTEAFF
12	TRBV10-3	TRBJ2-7	CAINRQGDEQYF
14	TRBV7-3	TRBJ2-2	CASSPDRDTGELFF
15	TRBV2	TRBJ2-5	CASSRDRGERETQYF
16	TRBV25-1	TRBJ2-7	CASDRGGLAGDYEQYF
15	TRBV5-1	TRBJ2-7	CASSLGQTSSYEQYF
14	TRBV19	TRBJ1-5	CATRGEISNQPQHF
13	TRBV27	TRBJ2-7	CASRATSSGEQYF
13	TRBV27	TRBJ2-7	CASSGTGGYEQYF
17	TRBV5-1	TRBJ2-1	CASSLGAWREVSNEQFF
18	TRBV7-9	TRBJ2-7	CASSPSFSRGGRTYEQYF
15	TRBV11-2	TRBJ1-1	CASLGQGAGGTEAFF